The 10 T cell receptor beta chains below all came from one sample that was sequenced in a study of CD8 T cells in ankylosing spondylitis. Study-level findings and limits: One TCR beta motif, made up of several highly homologous variants, appeared characteristic of ankylosing spondylitis blood.

TCRdb passed the 5' RACE reads through MiXCR, listing each CDR3 protein once. The data hold roughly 700,000 distinct CDR3 sequences, with 15% to 20% observed a single time. No antigen is known for these receptors. The sample taken for sequencing was blood, either unsorted or a sorted T cell fraction (not recorded which). These receptors were obtained from a male donor with ankylosing spondylitis.

This clonotype has more than one count but fewer than ten. V gene TRBV19 combines with J gene TRBJ1-2; no reliable D call. The length of the CDR3 is 10 residues. Trimming shortened V by 6 bases and J by 3 bases, and 2 bases separated the two germline ends. The germline gives CDR1 LNHDA, CDR2 SQIVND (reference sequence). The CDR3 DNA sequence: TGTGCCAGTAGAGACTATGGCTACACCTTC. This translates into CASRDYGYTF.

The chain combines TRBV12-3 or TRBV12-4 with TRBJ2-5; 8 nucleotides align to TRBD2. The CDR3 covers 17 residues. J was trimmed by 4 bases and V by 6 bases; bases with no gene match: 16. CDR3 coding DNA: TGTGCCAGCAGCACCGGAGCCGGACTAGCTGGTCGAGAGACCCAGTACTTC. The encoded protein is CASSTGAGLAGRETQYF.

This clonotype was recorded many times. The genes are TRBV6-2 or TRBV6-3 and TRBJ2-3; TRBD1 matches at 9 bases. Per germline, CDR1 MNHEY and CDR2 SVGEGT. There are 17 residues in the CDR3. V shed 2 bases and J 4 bases; nucleotides not matched to a gene: 10. As DNA, the CDR3 is TGTGCCAGCAGTTACAGGTCCGGGACAGGGCCCGCAGATACGCAGTATTTT. Its translation: CASSYRSGTGPADTQYF.

This clonotype was counted at least ten times. This CDR3 is CAIGSTDSPLHF. The CDR3 DNA reads TGTGCCATCGGGTCAACGGATTCACCCCTCCACTTT. The chain employs TRBV10-3 and TRBJ1-6; D is undetermined. The CDR3 consists of 12 residues. V lost 8 bases, J lost 8 bases, and 10 bases lay in between. In germline, CDR1 is ENHRY, CDR2 SYGVKD.

This chain links TRBV20-1 with TRBJ1-2, with 9 nucleotides matching TRBD1. CDR3 length: 13 amino acids. Germline values: CDR1 DFQATT, CDR2 SNEGSKA (reference sequence). The ends lost 6 bases at V and 7 bases at J; junction bases unmatched: 9. CDR3 sequence reads: CSAPVGQGPGYTF. The CDR3 region has the DNA TGCAGTGCCCCTGTCGGACAGGGGCCTGGCTACACCTTC.

The CDR3 loop reads CASRGLWYSPLHF. The DNA for the CDR3 is TGTGCCAGCAGGGGCCTTTGGTATTCACCCCTCCACTTT. The chain carries TRBV6-1 and TRBJ1-6; D is ambiguous. This CDR3 spans 13 amino acids. CDR1 MNHNS and CDR2 SASEGT come from the germline V gene. Trimming took off 6 bases at V and 8 bases at J, with 11 bases between the two ends.

This clonotype turned up a few times. The chain employs TRBV12-3 or TRBV12-4 and TRBJ1-4; no reliable D call. The length of the CDR3 is 14 residues. Trimming left V 1 base short and J 8 bases short, with 11 bases between. The CDR3 loop reads CASSLELSPEKLFF. The CDR3 DNA reads as TGTGCCAGCAGTTTAGAGTTAAGCCCAGAAAAACTGTTTTTT.

V is TRBV7-9 and J is TRBJ1-1; maybe TRBD1 (6 bases). V gave up 5 bases and J gave up 2 bases, with 15 bases separating them. Per the germline V gene, CDR1 is SEHNR and CDR2 is FQNEAQ (reference sequence). CDR3 length: 15 amino acids. As DNA, the CDR3 is TGTGCCAGCAGCCCCCGGACAGACCCTAACACTGAAGCTTTCTTT. This sequence encodes CASSPRTDPNTEAFF. Based on the CDR3 plus reference TRBV7-9 and TRBJ1-1, the full variable domain is DTGVSQNPRHKITKRGQNVTFRCDPISEHNRLYWYRQTLGQGPEFLTYFQNEAQLEKSRLLSDRFSAERPKGSFSTLEIQRTEQGDSAMYLCASSPRTDPNTEAFFGQGTRLTVV.

The gene calls are TRBV28 and TRBJ2-7; 14 bases line up with TRBD2. With 5 bases clipped from V and 0 bases from J, the junction kept 6 bases outside the gene matches. The CDR3 contains 17 residues. Germline V gives CDR1 MDHEN, CDR2 SYDVKM. The CDR3 nucleotides are TGTGCCAGCAGTACAGGGACTAGCGGGAGTCTCTCCTACGAGCAGTACTTC. It codes for CASSTGTSGSLSYEQYF.

The rearrangement links TRBV7-8 to TRBJ1-4, with D maybe TRBD1 (5 bases). CDR1 and CDR2 from the germline V gene are SGHVS and FQNEAQ. Trimming shortened V by 4 bases and J by 6 bases, and 15 bases separated the two germline ends. This CDR3 region has 15 residues. The CDR3 reads CASSSQGRLDEKLFF. CDR3 coding DNA: TGTGCCAGCAGCTCCCAGGGACGACTGGATGAAAAACTGTTTTTT.